The 6 T cell receptor beta chains listed next were all sequenced from one sample in a study of blood T cells in healthy people across ages. Through a sample-barcoded 5' primer and a J-beta primer mix, a second PCR was run for about 6 to 11 cycles. TCRdb reprocessed the 5' RACE reads via MiXCR and lists one record per CDR3 protein. This table has some 1.8 million distinct CDR3 sequences, approximately 39% appearing once. The sequenced sample consisted of blood. Receptor source: a human donor in good health.

There are a few counts of this clonotype. The J gene is TRBJ2-5, the V gene TRBV11-2; weak D call: TRBD1 (5 bases). CDR3 length: 15 residues. Germline V gene lookup returns CDR1 SGHAT and CDR2 FQNNGV. Trimming removed 5 bases at V and 1 base at J, with 14 bases between. The chain's CDR3 is CASSIIGAPQETQYF. In DNA form, the CDR3 reads TGTGCCAGCAGCATAATAGGGGCGCCCCAAGAGACCCAGTACTTC.

This clonotype was counted a few times. This chain joins TRBV6-2 or TRBV6-3 and TRBJ2-1, with D perhaps matching TRBD1 or TRBD2 (5 bases each). Trimming stripped 2 bases from V and 6 bases from J, with 11 bases between. Germline lookup yields CDR1 MNHEY and CDR2 SVGEGT. CDR3 size: 14 residues. In nucleotides, the CDR3 is TGTGCCAGCAGTTACCAGGGACGCCCCAATGAGCAGTTCTTC. Its protein is CASSYQGRPNEQFF.

In its sample, this clonotype was seen a few times. The chain is built from TRBV4-3 and TRBJ1-2, with D possibly being TRBD1 (5 bases). The CDR3 totals 15 residues. The ends were cut back, 0 bases at V and 5 bases at J, with 13 bases in the middle. Germline lookup yields CDR1 LGHNA and CDR2 YSLEER. Here the CDR3 reads CASSQDVGRVYGYTF. DNA of the CDR3: TGCGCCAGCAGCCAAGATGTTGGCAGGGTTTATGGCTACACCTTC.

V usage is TRBV6-6 and J usage is TRBJ2-1; 13 nucleotides agree with TRBD2. Germline trimming cut 7 bases from V and 9 bases from J; bases unmatched to any gene: 6. The CDR3 extends over 14 amino acids. Per germline, CDR1 MNHNY and CDR2 SVGAGI (reference sequence). As DNA, the CDR3 is TGTGCCAGCACCGTGACTAGCGGGGGGCTTGAGCAGTTCTTC. Translating it yields CASTVTSGGLEQFF.

V is TRBV7-2 and J is TRBJ2-4; D ambiguous. The DNA end is a closer match to TRBJ2-5, so the J assignment may be wrong. CDR1 and CDR2 from the germline V gene are SGHTA and FQGNSA. This CDR3 has 13 amino acids. The DNA of the CDR3 is TGTGCCAGCAGCTCAGGAAATGGGGAGACCCAGTACTTC. Translating it yields CASSSGNGETQYF.

V and J are TRBV7-2 and TRBJ2-2, with D hard to call. The CDR3 contains 14 residues. Trimming pared 4 bases from V and 1 base from J, leaving 7 bases between. Germline loops: CDR1 SGHTA, CDR2 FQGNSA. Written as DNA, the CDR3 is TGTGCCAGCAGCTATCTGGGGAACACCGGGGAGCTGTTTTTT. Protein sequence: CASSYLGNTGELFF.